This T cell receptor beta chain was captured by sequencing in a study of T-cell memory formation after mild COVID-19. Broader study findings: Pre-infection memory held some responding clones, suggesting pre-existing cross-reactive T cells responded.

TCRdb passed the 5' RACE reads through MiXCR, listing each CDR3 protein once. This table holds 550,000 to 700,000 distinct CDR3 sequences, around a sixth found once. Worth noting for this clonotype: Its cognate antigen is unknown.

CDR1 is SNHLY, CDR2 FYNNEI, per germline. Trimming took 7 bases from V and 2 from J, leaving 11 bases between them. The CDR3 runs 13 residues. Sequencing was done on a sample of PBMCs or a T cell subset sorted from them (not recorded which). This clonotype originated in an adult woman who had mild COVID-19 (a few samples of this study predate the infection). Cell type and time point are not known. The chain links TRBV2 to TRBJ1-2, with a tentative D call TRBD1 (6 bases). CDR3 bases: TGTGCCAGCAACTCACAGGGCAACTATGGCTACACCTTC. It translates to CASNSQGNYGYTF.